Listed below are T cell receptor beta chains from one sample, sequenced in a study of blood T cell repertoires in COVID-19. The protocol was immunoSEQ multiplex PCR, while the TCRdb copy is restricted to in-frame clones and leaves out a portion. The profile shows about 80,000 clones, approximately 80% of them singletons. The sample taken for sequencing was peripheral blood. These TCRs come from an elderly man with acute or convalescent COVID-19. Each CDR3 is given with its conserved first and last residue. The order of the fields is D gene, J gene, V gene, clone size, CDR3 DNA, CDR3 protein. The D gene is left open where the match is weak. Rows may omit the clone size; those that give it use once, few, many or a size class.

NA	TRBJ2-5	TRBV7-3	NA	TGTGCCAGCAGCTTAACTAGCTCGGCTAAAGAGACCCAGTACTTC	CASSLTSSAKETQYF
NA	TRBJ2-1	TRBV5-1	many	TGCGCCAGCAGCCCGGAGGGGTACAATGAGCAGTTCTTC	CASSPEGYNEQFF
NA	TRBJ2-7	TRBV28	NA	TGTGCCAGCAGTCAGGGCCCCCTCTACGAGCAGTACTTC	CASSQGPLYEQYF
TRBD2	TRBJ2-1	TRBV7-3	NA	TGTGCCAGCAGCAAAACTAGCGGAAGGTACAATGAGCAGTTCTTC	CASSKTSGRYNEQFF
TRBD1	TRBJ1-1	TRBV4-1	NA	TGCGCCAGCAGCCGGGGACAGGCGAACACTGAAGCTTTCTTT	CASSRGQANTEAFF
NA	TRBJ1-4	TRBV19	once	TGTGCCAGTACCCTACAGGGACCAGCTGAAAAACTGTTTTTT	CASTLQGPAEKLFF
TRBD1	TRBJ1-1	TRBV9	NA	TGTGCCAGCAGCCCAAGTCCCGCAGGGGGCGAGCAAGCTTTCTTT	CASSPSPAGGEQAFF
TRBD2	TRBJ2-3	TRBV11-1	NA	TGTGCCAGCAGCGACCAACTAGCGGGGGGAGGCGATACGCAGTATTTT	CASSDQLAGGGDTQYF
TRBD1	TRBJ2-1	TRBV28	NA	TGTGCCAGCAGTCCTCCGGGACAGGGGGCGGTCCGGGAGCAGTTCTTC	CASSPPGQGAVREQFF
NA	TRBJ1-4	TRBV3-1/TRBV3-2	NA	TGTGCCAGCAGCCAACCCTCCAGCGCTAATGAAAAACTGTTTTTT	CASSQPSSANEKLFF
NA	TRBJ1-5	TRBV27	NA	TGTGCCAGCAGTATCAGAGGAAGCAATCAGCCCCAGCATTTT	CASSIRGSNQPQHF
TRBD1	TRBJ1-3	TRBV4-1	few	TGCGCCAGCAGCCAGTCACCGGGACAGGGGATCGGCTCTGGAAACACCATATATTTT	CASSQSPGQGIGSGNTIYF
NA	TRBJ2-7	TRBV7-8	once	TGTGCCAGCAGCCCCGCCTACGAGCAGTACTTC	CASSPAYEQYF
NA	TRBJ2-1	TRBV2	once	TGTGCCAGCAGTGAAACAGGGACATCCTACAATGAGCAGTTCTTC	CASSETGTSYNEQFF
TRBD1	TRBJ2-2	TRBV5-1	NA	TGCGCCAGCAGCCCCCCGGGACAGGGAAACACCGGGGAGCTGTTTTTT	CASSPPGQGNTGELFF
TRBD2	TRBJ2-7	TRBV6-1	once	TGTGCCAGCAGTGAAGCGCGCCCGGGAGGGCTATACGAGCAGTACTTC	CASSEARPGGLYEQYF
NA	TRBJ2-7	TRBV2	NA	TGTGCCAGCACCTCGGGACTGTCCTACGAGCAGTACTTC	CASTSGLSYEQYF
NA	TRBJ2-2	TRBV6-5	NA	TGTGCCAGCAGGAGGGGGGGGACGAACACCGGGGAGCTGTTTTTT	CASRRGGTNTGELFF
TRBD1	TRBJ2-2	TRBV4-1	NA	TGCGCCAGCAGCCAACCCACGGGACAGCTTTTCACCGGGGAGCTGTTTTTT	CASSQPTGQLFTGELFF
TRBD2	TRBJ2-1	TRBV2	NA	TGTGCCAGCAGTGAGACTAGCCCAGGGCTGGGGGAGCAGTTCTTC	CASSETSPGLGEQFF
TRBD1	TRBJ1-2	TRBV6-5	NA	TGTGCCAGCGCAGGGGGCTCCTACTATGGCTACACCTTC	CASAGGSYYGYTF
NA	TRBJ2-3	TRBV7-6	NA	TGTGCCAGCGCTATGGGAAGGGGTCGCACAGATACGCAGTATTTT	CASAMGRGRTDTQYF
NA	TRBJ2-3	TRBV10-3	NA	TGTGCCATCACTAACGGGGGTAGCACAGATACGCAGTATTTT	CAITNGGSTDTQYF
TRBD2	TRBJ2-7	TRBV15	NA	TGTGCCACCAGCAGGGCCACCGGGACTAGTTCCGAGCAGTACTTC	CATSRATGTSSEQYF
NA	TRBJ1-6	TRBV5-6	once	TGTGCCAGCAGCTTGGCAACAGCTGGGAATTCACCCCTCCACTTT	CASSLATAGNSPLHF
NA	TRBJ1-1	TRBV6-1	once	TGTGCCAGCCGGGGAGGGGGTTTGAGCACTGAAGCTTTCTTT	CASRGGGLSTEAFF
NA	TRBJ1-6	TRBV27	NA	TGTGCCAGCAGTTTCCTTAATTCACCCCTCCACTTT	CASSFLNSPLHF
NA	TRBJ2-5	TRBV25-1	NA	TGTGCCAGCAGTGAATTTGGGGCGCGGGAGACCCAGTACTTC	CASSEFGARETQYF
NA	TRBJ1-1	TRBV6-1	NA	TGTGCCAGCAGTGAAGTAGCCAGGGCGGAAGCTTTCTTT	CASSEVARAEAFF
TRBD1	TRBJ1-5	TRBV12-5	NA	TGTGCTAGTGGACCTACGACAGGGGGCGCGGAACTGCCCCAGCATTTT	CASGPTTGGAELPQHF
NA	TRBJ2-7	TRBV6-6	NA	TGTGCCAGCAGTTTTTCGGGGGGCACCTACGAGCAGTACTTC	CASSFSGGTYEQYF
NA	TRBJ1-5	TRBV15	NA	TGTGCCACCAGCAGAGAAGGCAGGGGCCAGCCCCAGCATTTT	CATSREGRGQPQHF
TRBD2	TRBJ2-5	TRBV3-1/TRBV3-2	NA	TGTGCCAGCAGTCGCGGGGGGGTAGAGACCCAGTACTTC	CASSRGGVETQYF
TRBD1	TRBJ2-1	TRBV7-2	NA	TGTGCCAGCAGCTCCGACAGGGGCCAATACAATGAGCAGTTCTTC	CASSSDRGQYNEQFF
NA	TRBJ2-3	TRBV7-9	NA	TGTGCCAGCAGCCGACAGGCCAGCTTCGGAGATACGCAGTATTTT	CASSRQASFGDTQYF
TRBD1	TRBJ2-1	TRBV18	NA	TGTGCCAGCTCACCTGGGACAGGGGTGAATGAGCAGTTCTTC	CASSPGTGVNEQFF
NA	TRBJ2-5	TRBV9	once	TGTGCCAGCAGCGTAACCCCGGTTTATCAAGAGACCCAGTACTTC	CASSVTPVYQETQYF
NA	TRBJ1-2	TRBV7-8	NA	TGTGCCAGCAGCTTAAGGGGGGGGTATTCCTATGGCTACACCTTC	CASSLRGGYSYGYTF
NA	TRBJ2-7	TRBV21-1	NA	TGTGCCAGCAGCAAAGGGTCGGAGGAGAGCTCCTACGAGCAGTACTTC	CASSKGSEESSYEQYF
TRBD1	TRBJ1-1	TRBV6-4	NA	TGTGCCAGCAGTCCTGACAGGGGGGCTGAAGCTTTCTTT	CASSPDRGAEAFF
TRBD1	TRBJ1-2	TRBV19	few	TGTGCCAGTACAAAAAGGGACAGACAAAACGCCTATGGCTACACCTTC	CASTKRDRQNAYGYTF
NA	TRBJ1-2	TRBV5-4	few	TGTGCCAGCAGCATATACAGCTATGGCTACACCTTC	CASSIYSYGYTF
NA	TRBJ2-5	TRBV5-1	NA	TGCGCCAGCAGCCCATTCTTAGGAGGCCAAGAGACCCAGTACTTC	CASSPFLGGQETQYF
NA	TRBJ2-1	TRBV9	NA	TGTGCCAGCAGCGATCGACCCGGGACATCTCTCGTCAATGAGCAGTTCTTC	CASSDRPGTSLVNEQFF
NA	TRBJ2-1	TRBV10-3	NA	TGTGCCATCAGTGAAGGCTGGAGCTCCTACAATGAGCAGTTCTTC	CAISEGWSSYNEQFF
TRBD1	TRBJ1-2	TRBV27	NA	TGTGCCAGCAGCGGGACAGGGATTGGCTACACCTTC	CASSGTGIGYTF
TRBD1	TRBJ1-1	TRBV5-6	once	TGTGCCAGCAGCCTGGACAGGGGCGCGGGCACTGAAGCTTTCTTT	CASSLDRGAGTEAFF
NA	TRBJ2-1	TRBV9	NA	TGTGCCAGCAGCGTAGCGTTAGCTGGTTACAATGAGCAGTTCTTC	CASSVALAGYNEQFF
NA	TRBJ1-5	TRBV29-1	NA	TGCAGCGTTTTACTGGACACAAATAGCAATCAGCCCCAGCATTTT	CSVLLDTNSNQPQHF
TRBD1	TRBJ1-2	TRBV5-5	NA	TGTGCCAGCAGCTTTGGACAGGAGCGATCCCACTATGGCTACACCTTC	CASSFGQERSHYGYTF
NA	TRBJ1-1	TRBV10-1	NA	TGCGCCAGCACCGCAGACAGGCACACTGAAGCTTTCTTT	CASTADRHTEAFF
TRBD2	TRBJ2-1	TRBV10-2	NA	TGCGCCAGCTCCCCCGGGACTAGCGGGAAGAGGAGCTCCTACAATGAGCAGTTCTTC	CASSPGTSGKRSSYNEQFF
TRBD2	TRBJ2-4	TRBV6-5	NA	TGTGCCAGCAGACTAGCGGGGGCCGAAAACATTCAGTACTTC	CASRLAGAENIQYF
TRBD1	TRBJ2-1	TRBV5-1	NA	TGCGCCAGCAGCCTTCGGACAGGGGGCGATAATAATGAGCAGTTCTTC	CASSLRTGGDNNEQFF
TRBD1	TRBJ2-3	TRBV3-1/TRBV3-2	NA	TGTGCCAGCAGCCAAAGGGGTGAACAGGGGGATACGCAGTATTTT	CASSQRGEQGDTQYF
TRBD1	TRBJ2-3	TRBV5-5	NA	TGTGCCAGCAGCTTCGACCCTCCGGGACAGGGACACACAGATACGCAGTATTTT	CASSFDPPGQGHTDTQYF
TRBD1	TRBJ2-7	TRBV7-8	NA	TGTGCCAGCAGCTTAGGGGGACAGGGGATAACCTACGAGCAGTACTTC	CASSLGGQGITYEQYF
NA	TRBJ1-1	TRBV5-4	NA	TGTGCCAGCAGCTTGGGCCAGTCGAACACTGAAGCTTTCTTT	CASSLGQSNTEAFF
NA	TRBJ1-1	TRBV5-1	NA	TGCGCCAGCAGCTTTACGGGACAACTGAACACTGAAGCTTTCTTT	CASSFTGQLNTEAFF